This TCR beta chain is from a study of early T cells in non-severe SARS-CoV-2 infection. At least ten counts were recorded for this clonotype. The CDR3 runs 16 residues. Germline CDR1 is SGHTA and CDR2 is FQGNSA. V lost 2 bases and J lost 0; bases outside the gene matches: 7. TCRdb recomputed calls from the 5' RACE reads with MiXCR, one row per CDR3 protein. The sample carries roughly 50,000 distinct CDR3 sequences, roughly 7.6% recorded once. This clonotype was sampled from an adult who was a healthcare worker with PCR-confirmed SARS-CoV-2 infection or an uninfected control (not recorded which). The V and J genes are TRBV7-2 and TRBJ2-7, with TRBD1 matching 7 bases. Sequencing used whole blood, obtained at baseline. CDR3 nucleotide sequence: TGTGCCAGCAGCTTATATTCGGCAGGGGGCTCCTACGAGCAGTACTTC. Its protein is CASSLYSAGGSYEQYF.